This T cell receptor beta chain is drawn from a study of response to subunit inactivated influenza vaccine. Each CDR3 protein is one row after TCRdb ran MiXCR on the RT-PCR reads. The table lists roughly 540,000 distinct CDR3 sequences, around 21% of them singletons. The germline gives CDR1 SGHDT, CDR2 YYEEEE. This CDR3 is built from 14 residues. V lost 3 bases and J 6 bases, leaving 16 bases between the germline ends. The same sample was also studied in work on T cells expressing NK-cell markers. Turning to that study: Researchers built TCR beta cDNA using 5'RACE template switching with UMIs. These clonotypes additionally ranked first within the CD3+CD56-NKG2C+ fraction of four donors.

The sequenced sample was CD4+ T cells sorted from PBMCs, obtained about 13 days after vaccination. The chain employs TRBV5-6 and TRBJ2-7; D is undetermined. This clonotype was obtained from a middle-aged man who received an inactivated influenza vaccine. CDR3 coding DNA: TGTGCCAGCAGCTCATCAGGAATTGACGGCGAGCAGTACTTC. It yields the protein CASSSSGIDGEQYF.